This T cell receptor (beta chain) derives from a study of cytomegalovirus exposure and HLA in healthy donors. Overall study findings and caveats: Relative to equally common others, HLA-associated TCR beta chains showed greater clonal expansion in a later analysis. Exclusion applied to some V segments, including TRBV6-2 and TRBV6-3, as they were indistinguishable. Several top significant clusters appeared, in a later analysis, to be linked to common viral pathogens. TCR beta V- and J-gene trimming, according to a later analysis, was linked to a missense DCLRE1C variant.

PCR used 60 Vbeta primers and 13 Jbeta primers. Produced via immunoSEQ multiplex PCR; TCRdb's table is partial and in-frame only. Listed are around 210,000 clones; about 1% falls within the top ten. Details on this clone: Antigen unknown.

The CDR3 is 14 residues long. With 4 bases removed from V and 1 base from J, the gap between germline ends came to 10 bases. Germline assignment: CDR1 MNHEY and CDR2 SMNVEV (reference sequence). The TCR sequence derives from a girl aged 2 to 9 in good health and CMV-seropositive. The chain couples TRBV27 to TRBJ1-1; TRBD1 might be the D (5 bases). The sequencing sample was made of PBMCs. CDR3 coding DNA: TGTGCCAGCAGTTCAGGGACTCCGAACACTGAAGCTTTCTTT. Translated: CASSSGTPNTEAFF.